This T cell receptor (beta chain) was obtained from a study of Graves' ophthalmopathy and Graves' hyperthyroidism. CDR1 is MGHDK and CDR2 is SYGVNS in the germline V gene. This CDR3 comprises 14 residues. V was clipped by 1 base and J by 1 base, with 7 bases between them. Scientists amplified the TCR beta CDR3 regions from RNA transcripts. Scientists carried out first-round RT-PCR using HTBI primers and then a second-round multiplex PCR. TCRdb reprocessed the multiplex PCR reads via MiXCR and lists one record per CDR3 protein. Of about 400,000 distinct CDR3 sequences listed, less than 20% are singletons.

The sequencing input was peripheral blood. This chain connects TRBV25-1 to TRBJ1-2; D is undetermined. The receptor was derived from a woman between 18 and 30 years old with stable Graves' hyperthyroidism. The chain's CDR3 is CASSESGNNYGYTF. The CDR3 nucleotides read TGTGCCAGCAGTGAATCGGGGAATAACTATGGCTACACCTTC.